This TCR beta chain derives from a study of long-term antiretroviral therapy in people with HIV. Study-level information: When the earliest samples were collected, ART was typically delayed until CD4 counts fell. Study-level findings and limits: Subsequent to ART, diversity was augmented yet persisted below that of transplant donor controls. Before ART, certain clones expanded, and these dominated the repertoire at all time points.

Assay version v3.0 of immunoSEQ was used, and it was run at survey level. TCRdb's table, derived via immunoSEQ multiplex PCR, lists solely in-frame clones and lacks some. The sample lists some 24,000 clones, approximately 86% occurring once. There are a few counts of this clone. Its antigen is not known. This CDR3 comprises 15 residues. V lost 4 bases to trimming and J lost 7 bases; unmatched junction nucleotides: 7. Germline values: CDR1 SGHNT, CDR2 YYREEE (reference sequence). Samples held about 0.95-11 million cryopreserved PBMC before DNA extraction. This receptor was identified in a man aged 50 or older with HIV. The source was unsorted PBMCs, collected 1.8 years before starting antiretroviral therapy. J is TRBJ1-6 and V is TRBV5-4, with TRBD1 matching 8 bases. CDR3: CASSPRQGLNSPLHF. The DNA for the CDR3 is TGTGCCAGCAGCCCTCGACAGGGGCTAAATTCACCCCTCCACTTT.